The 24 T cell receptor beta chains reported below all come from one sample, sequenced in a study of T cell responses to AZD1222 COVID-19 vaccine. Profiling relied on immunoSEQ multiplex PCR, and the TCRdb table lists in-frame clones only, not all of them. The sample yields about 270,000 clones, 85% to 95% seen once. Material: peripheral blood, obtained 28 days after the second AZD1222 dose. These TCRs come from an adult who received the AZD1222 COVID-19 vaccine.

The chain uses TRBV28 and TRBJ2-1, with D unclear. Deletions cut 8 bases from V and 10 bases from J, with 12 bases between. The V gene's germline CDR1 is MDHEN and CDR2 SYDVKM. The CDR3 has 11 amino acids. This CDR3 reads CASRRGQEQFF. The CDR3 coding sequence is TGTGCCAGCCGTCGTGGCCAGGAGCAGTTCTTC.

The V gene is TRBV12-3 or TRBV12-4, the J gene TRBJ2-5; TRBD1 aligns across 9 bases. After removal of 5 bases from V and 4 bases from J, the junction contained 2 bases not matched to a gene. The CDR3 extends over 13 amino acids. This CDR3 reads CASSRDRAETQYF. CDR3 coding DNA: TGTGCCAGCAGTCGGGACAGGGCAGAGACCCAGTACTTC.

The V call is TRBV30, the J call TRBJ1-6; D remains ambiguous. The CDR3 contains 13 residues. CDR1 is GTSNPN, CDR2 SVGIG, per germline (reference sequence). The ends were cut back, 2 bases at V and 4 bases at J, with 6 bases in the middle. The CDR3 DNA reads TGTGCCTGGAGTCCTGGGTATAATTCACCCCTCCACTTT. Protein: CAWSPGYNSPLHF.

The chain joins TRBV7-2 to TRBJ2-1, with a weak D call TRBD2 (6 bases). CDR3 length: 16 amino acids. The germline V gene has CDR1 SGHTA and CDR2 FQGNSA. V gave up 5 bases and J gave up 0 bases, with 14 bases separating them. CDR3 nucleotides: TGTGCCAGCAGCCAACGCGGGGCAAGCTCCTACAATGAGCAGTTCTTC. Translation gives CASSQRGASSYNEQFF.

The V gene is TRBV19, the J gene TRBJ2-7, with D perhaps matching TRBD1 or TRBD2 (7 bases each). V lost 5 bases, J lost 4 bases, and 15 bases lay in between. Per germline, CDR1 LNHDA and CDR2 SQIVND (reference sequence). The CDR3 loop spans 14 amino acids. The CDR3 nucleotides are TGTGCCAGTAGTCGACAGGGAGGGGGATACGAGCAGTACTTC. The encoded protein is CASSRQGGGYEQYF.

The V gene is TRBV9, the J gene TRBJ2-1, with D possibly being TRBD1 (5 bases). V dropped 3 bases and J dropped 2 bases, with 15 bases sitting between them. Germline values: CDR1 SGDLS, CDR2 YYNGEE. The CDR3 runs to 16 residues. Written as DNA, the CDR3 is TGTGCCAGCAGCGCTGGGGCAGGGAATCCCTACAATGAGCAGTTCTTC. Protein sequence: CASSAGAGNPYNEQFF.

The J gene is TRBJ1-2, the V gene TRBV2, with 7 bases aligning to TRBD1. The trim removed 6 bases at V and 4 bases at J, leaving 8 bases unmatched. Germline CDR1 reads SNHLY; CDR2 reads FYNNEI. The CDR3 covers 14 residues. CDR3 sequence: CASSRTGSGYGYTF. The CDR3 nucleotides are TGTGCCAGCAGCAGGACAGGAAGCGGCTATGGCTACACCTTC. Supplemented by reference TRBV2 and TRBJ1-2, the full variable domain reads EPEVTQTPSHQVTQMGQEVILRCVPISNHLYFYWYRQILGQKVEFLVSFYNNEISEKSEIFDDQFSVERPDGSNFTLKIRSTKLEDSAMYFCASSRTGSGYGYTFGSGTRLTVV.

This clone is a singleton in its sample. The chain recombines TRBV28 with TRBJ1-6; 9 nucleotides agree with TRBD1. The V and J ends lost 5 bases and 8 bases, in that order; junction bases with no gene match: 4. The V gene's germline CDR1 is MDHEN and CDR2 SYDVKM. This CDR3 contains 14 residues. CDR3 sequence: CASSRTGAYSPLHF. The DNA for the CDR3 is TGTGCCAGCAGTCGGACAGGGGCATATTCACCCCTCCACTTT.

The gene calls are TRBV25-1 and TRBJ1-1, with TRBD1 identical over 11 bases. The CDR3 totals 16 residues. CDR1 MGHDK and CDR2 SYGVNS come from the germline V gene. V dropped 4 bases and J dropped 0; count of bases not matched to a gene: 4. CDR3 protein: CASSGWTGGLNTEAFF. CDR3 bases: TGTGCCAGCAGTGGGTGGACAGGGGGCTTGAACACTGAAGCTTTCTTT.

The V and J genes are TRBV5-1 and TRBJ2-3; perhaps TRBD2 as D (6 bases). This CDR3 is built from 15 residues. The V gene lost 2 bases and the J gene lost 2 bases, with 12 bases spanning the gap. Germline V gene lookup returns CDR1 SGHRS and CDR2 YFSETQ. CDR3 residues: CASSLGGFDTDTQYF. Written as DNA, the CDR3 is TGCGCCAGCAGCTTAGGAGGGTTCGACACAGATACGCAGTATTTT.

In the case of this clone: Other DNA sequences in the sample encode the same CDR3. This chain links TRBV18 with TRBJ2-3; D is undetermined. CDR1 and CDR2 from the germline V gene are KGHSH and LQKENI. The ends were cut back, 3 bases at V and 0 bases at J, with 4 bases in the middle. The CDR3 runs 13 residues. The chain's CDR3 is CASSPSSTDTQYF. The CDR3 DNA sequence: TGTGCCAGCTCACCCTCCAGCACAGATACGCAGTATTTT.

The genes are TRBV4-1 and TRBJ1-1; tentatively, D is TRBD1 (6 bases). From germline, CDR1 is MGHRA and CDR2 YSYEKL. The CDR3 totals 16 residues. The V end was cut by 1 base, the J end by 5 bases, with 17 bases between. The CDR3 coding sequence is TGCGCCAGCAGCCAAGTATCATTGGGGGCGGGGACTGAAGCTTTCTTT. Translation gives CASSQVSLGAGTEAFF.

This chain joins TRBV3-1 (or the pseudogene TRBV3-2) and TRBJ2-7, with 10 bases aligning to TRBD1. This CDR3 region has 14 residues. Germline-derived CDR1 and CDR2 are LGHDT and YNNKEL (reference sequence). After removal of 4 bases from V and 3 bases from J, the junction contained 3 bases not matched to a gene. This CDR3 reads CASSPGTGDYEQYF. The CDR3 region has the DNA TGTGCCAGCAGCCCCGGGACAGGGGACTACGAGCAGTACTTC.

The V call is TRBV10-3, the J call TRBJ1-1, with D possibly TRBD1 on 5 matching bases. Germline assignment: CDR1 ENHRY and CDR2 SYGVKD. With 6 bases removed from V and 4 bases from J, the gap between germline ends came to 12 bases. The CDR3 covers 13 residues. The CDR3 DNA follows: TGTGCCATCAGCCTCGGGGGAGGCACTGAAGCTTTCTTT. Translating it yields CAISLGGGTEAFF.

CDR3 coding DNA: TGTGCCAGCTCGCGGACAGACAATGAAAAACTGTTTTTT. Protein product: CASSRTDNEKLFF. The J gene is TRBJ1-4, the V gene TRBV28, with a weak D call TRBD1 (6 bases). The ends were cut back, 8 bases at V and 5 bases at J, with 12 bases in the middle. The CDR3 length is 13 residues. From germline, CDR1 is MDHEN and CDR2 SYDVKM. The whole variable domain, filled in from reference TRBV28 and TRBJ1-4, reads DVKVTQSSRYLVKRTGEKVFLECVQDMDHENMFWYRQDPGLGLRLIYFSYDVKMKEKGDIPEGYSVSREKKERFSLILESASTNQTSMYLCASSRTDNEKLFFGSGTQLSVL.

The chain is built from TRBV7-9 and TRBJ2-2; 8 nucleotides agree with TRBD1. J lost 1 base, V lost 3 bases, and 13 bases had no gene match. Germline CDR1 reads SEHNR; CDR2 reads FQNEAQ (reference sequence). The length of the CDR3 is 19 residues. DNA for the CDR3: TGTGCCAGCAGCTTGTCAGGGGGCGGTACTGGACGGAACACCGGGGAGCTGTTTTTT. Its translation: CASSLSGGGTGRNTGELFF.

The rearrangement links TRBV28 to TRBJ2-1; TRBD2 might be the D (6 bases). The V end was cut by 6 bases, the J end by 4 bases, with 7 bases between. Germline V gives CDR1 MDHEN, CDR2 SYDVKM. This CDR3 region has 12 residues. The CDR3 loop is CASREGYNEQFF. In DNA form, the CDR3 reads TGTGCCAGCAGGGAGGGTTACAATGAGCAGTTCTTC.

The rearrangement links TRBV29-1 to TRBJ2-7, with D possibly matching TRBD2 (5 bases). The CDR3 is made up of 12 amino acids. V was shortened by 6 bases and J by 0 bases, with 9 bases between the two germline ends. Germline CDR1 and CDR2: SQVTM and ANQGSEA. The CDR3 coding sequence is TGCAGCGTGCACGAGGGCTCCTACGAGCAGTACTTC. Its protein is CSVHEGSYEQYF.

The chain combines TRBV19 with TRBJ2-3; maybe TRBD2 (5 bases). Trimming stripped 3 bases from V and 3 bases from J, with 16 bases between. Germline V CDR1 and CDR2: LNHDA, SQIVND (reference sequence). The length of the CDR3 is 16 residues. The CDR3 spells CASSILSGRRTDTQYF. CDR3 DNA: TGTGCCAGTAGTATCCTGAGCGGACGCCGTACAGATACGCAGTATTTT.

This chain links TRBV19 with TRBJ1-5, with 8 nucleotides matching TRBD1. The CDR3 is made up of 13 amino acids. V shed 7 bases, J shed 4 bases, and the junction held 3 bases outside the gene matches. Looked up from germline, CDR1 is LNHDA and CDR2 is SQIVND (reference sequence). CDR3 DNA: TGTGCCAGTACCAGGACAGGGAATCAGCCCCAGCATTTT. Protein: CASTRTGNQPQHF.

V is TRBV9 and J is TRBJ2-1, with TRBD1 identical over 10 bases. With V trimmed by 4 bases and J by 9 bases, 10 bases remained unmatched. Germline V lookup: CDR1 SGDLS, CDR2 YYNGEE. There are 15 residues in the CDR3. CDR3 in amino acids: CASSPWGTGDTEQFF. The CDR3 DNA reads TGTGCCAGCAGCCCCTGGGGGACAGGGGATACTGAGCAGTTCTTC.

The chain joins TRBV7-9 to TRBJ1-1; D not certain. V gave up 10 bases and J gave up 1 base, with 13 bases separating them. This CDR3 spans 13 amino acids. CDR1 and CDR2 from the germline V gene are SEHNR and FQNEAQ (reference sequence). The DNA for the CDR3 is TGTGCCACCCACGACCAAGGGAACACTGAAGCTTTCTTT. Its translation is CATHDQGNTEAFF.

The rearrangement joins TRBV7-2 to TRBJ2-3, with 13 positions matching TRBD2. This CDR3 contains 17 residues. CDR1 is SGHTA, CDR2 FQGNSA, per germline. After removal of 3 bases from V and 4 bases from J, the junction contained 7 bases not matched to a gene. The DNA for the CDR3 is TGTGCCAGCAGCTTCCGGACTAGCGGGGGACGGGCAGATACGCAGTATTTT. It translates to CASSFRTSGGRADTQYF.

The CDR3: CATSRDQVGSKNIQYF. As DNA, the CDR3 is TGTGCCACCAGCAGAGATCAAGTAGGCAGCAAAAACATTCAGTACTTC. This chain connects TRBV15 to TRBJ2-4; D gene unclear. Germline lookup yields CDR1 LNHNV and CDR2 YYDKDF (reference sequence). The CDR3 is made up of 16 amino acids. V lost 0 bases, J lost 3 bases, and 12 bases lay in between. Full variable domain (rest looked up from reference TRBV15 and TRBJ2-4): DAMVIQNPRYQVTQFGKPVTLSCSQTLNHNVMYWYQQKSSQAPKLLFHYYDKDFNNEADTPDNFQSRRPNTSFCFLDIRSPGLGDTAMYLCATSRDQVGSKNIQYFGAGTRLSVL.